The 10 T cell receptor beta chains below come from one sample, sequenced in a study of shared clonotypes between healthy human individuals. The method was immunoSEQ multiplex PCR; TCRdb's version includes in-frame clones alone and lacks a portion of them. This table has more than 2,000,000 clones, approximately 95% appearing once. Source material: naive CD4+ T cells from PBMCs. Indicated subset: CD45RA+ positively selected. All receptors derive from a man between 18 and 35 years old in good health. Some clones in this sample may be carry-over from other donors' samples.

CDR3 residues: CASRERGRSYEQYF. CDR3 DNA: TGTGCCAGCAGAGAAAGGGGCAGGAGCTACGAGCAGTACTTC. The chain links TRBV27 to TRBJ2-7; TRBD1 might be the D (5 bases). Per germline, CDR1 MNHEY and CDR2 SMNVEV (reference sequence). The ends were cut back, 6 bases at V and 3 bases at J, with 15 bases in the middle. This CDR3 is 14 amino acids long.

J is TRBJ2-3 and V is TRBV11-2, with 10 bases identical to TRBD2. Germline CDR1 is SGHAT and CDR2 is FQNNGV. This CDR3 has 17 amino acids. The V and J ends lost 1 base and 5 bases, in that order; junction bases with no gene match: 9. As DNA, the CDR3 is TGTGCCAGCAGCTTAGGAGGTGGTGGACTAGCGGTAGATACGCAGTATTTT. As protein: CASSLGGGGLAVDTQYF.

The chain carries TRBV2 and TRBJ1-2; TRBD1 might be the D (5 bases). CDR3 length equals 14 residues. The germline gives CDR1 SNHLY, CDR2 FYNNEI. V was shortened by 6 bases and J by 2 bases, with 13 bases between the two germline ends. Written as DNA, the CDR3 is TGTGCCAGCAGACAGGTAGAGAAGAACTATGGCTACACCTTC. This translates into CASRQVEKNYGYTF.

This rearrangement joins TRBV19 to TRBJ1-4; no definite D call. The germline CDR1 and CDR2 sequences are LNHDA and SQIVND (reference sequence). V shed 6 bases and J shed 7 bases, with 12 bases lying between them. This CDR3 region has 13 residues. The DNA for the CDR3 is TGTGCCAGTAGCGGGTCAGACCTTGAAAAACTGTTTTTT. This translates into CASSGSDLEKLFF.

CDR3 protein: CASSGRGSRGFAEAFF. CDR3 DNA: TGTGCCAGCAGTGGAAGAGGAAGCAGGGGGTTCGCTGAAGCTTTCTTT. The rearrangement joins TRBV28 to TRBJ1-1, with 7 bases matching TRBD1. Germline V CDR1 and CDR2: MDHEN, SYDVKM. With 5 bases clipped from V and 6 bases from J, the junction kept 15 bases outside the gene matches. There are 16 residues in the CDR3.

The chain is built from TRBV23-1 and TRBJ2-5; D may match TRBD1 or TRBD2 (5 bases each). TRBV23-1 is marked as an open reading frame, function uncertain. The CDR3 length is 16 residues. V lost 5 bases and J lost 2, with 18 bases in between. CDR3 nucleotides: TGCGCCAGCAGTGATGAACCGGGACCCTTACAAGAGACCCAGTACTTC. This translates into CASSDEPGPLQETQYF.

This clone turned up a few times. The rearrangement uses TRBV30 and TRBJ1-5, with D unresolved. CDR1 and CDR2 from the germline V gene are GTSNPN and SVGIG (reference sequence). V dropped 4 bases and J dropped 4 bases, with 11 bases sitting between them. CDR3 length: 13 amino acids. The CDR3 DNA follows: TGTGCCTGGAATTCAGAGAATAATCAGCCCCAGCATTTT. Translated, it gives CAWNSENNQPQHF.

The chain links TRBV4-2 to TRBJ2-1; D tentatively fits TRBD1 or TRBD2 (5 bases each). Germline V CDR1 and CDR2: LGHNA, YNFKEQ. CDR3 length: 15 amino acids. The V end was cut by 1 base, the J end by 3 bases, with 10 bases between. Here the CDR3 reads CASSQAGTYYNEQFF. CDR3 nucleotide sequence: TGTGCCAGCAGCCAAGCGGGGACGTACTACAATGAGCAGTTCTTC.

A single count supports this clone. The chain combines TRBV5-1 with TRBJ2-1; 10 bases agree with TRBD2. This CDR3 is built from 15 residues. Per germline, CDR1 SGHRS and CDR2 YFSETQ. The ends lost 1 base at V and 9 bases at J; junction bases unmatched: 7. The CDR3 DNA follows: TGCGCCAGCAGCTTGCTCCTAGCGGGAGCGGCTGAGCAGTTCTTC. Protein product: CASSLLLAGAAEQFF.

This clone has only one observation. V and J are TRBV5-4 and TRBJ2-7; possible D gene TRBD2, 6 bases. The length of the CDR3 is 15 residues. From germline, CDR1 is SGHNT and CDR2 YYREEE (reference sequence). Trimming stripped 2 bases from V and 0 bases from J, with 12 bases between. The CDR3 sequence: CASSFRTTYSYEQYF. The DNA of the CDR3 is TGTGCCAGCAGCTTCCGGACTACCTACTCCTACGAGCAGTACTTC.